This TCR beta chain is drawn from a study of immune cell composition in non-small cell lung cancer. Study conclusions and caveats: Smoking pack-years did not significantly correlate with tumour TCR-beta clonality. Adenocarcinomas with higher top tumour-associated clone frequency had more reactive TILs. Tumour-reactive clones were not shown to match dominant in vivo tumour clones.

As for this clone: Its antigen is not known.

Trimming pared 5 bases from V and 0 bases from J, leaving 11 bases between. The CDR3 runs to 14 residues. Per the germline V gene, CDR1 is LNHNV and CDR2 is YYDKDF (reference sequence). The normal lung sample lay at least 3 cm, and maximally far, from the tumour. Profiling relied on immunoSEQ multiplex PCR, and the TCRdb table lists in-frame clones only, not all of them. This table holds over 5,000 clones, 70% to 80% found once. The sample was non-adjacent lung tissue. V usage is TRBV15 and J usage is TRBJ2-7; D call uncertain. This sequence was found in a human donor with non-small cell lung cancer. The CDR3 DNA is TGTGCCACCAGCCTAGAAAGGAGCTCCTACGAGCAGTACTTC. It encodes CATSLERSSYEQYF.